A selection of T cell receptor beta chains follows, all from one sample in a study of cytomegalovirus exposure and HLA in healthy donors. Libraries were prepared by immunoSEQ multiplex PCR; TCRdb keeps only in-frame clonotypes and omits some of them. The sample yields around 210,000 clones, 79% seen once. The sample comprised PBMCs. The receptors stem from a male donor in good health and CMV-seropositive. Each CDR3 is given with its conserved first and last residue. D genes are given only for firm matches. Part of the rows lack a size; the others show once, few, many or a class for expanded clones.

V	size	D	J	CDR3	DNA
TRBV27	few	.	TRBJ2-1	CASSWEGGGLYNEQFF	TGTGCCAGCAGTTGGGAGGGAGGGGGACTCTACAATGAGCAGTTCTTC
TRBV7-6	.	TRBD2	TRBJ2-3	CASSPSGGPYTQYF	TGTGCCAGCAGCCCTTCGGGGGGACCCTATACGCAGTATTTT
TRBV7-8	.	.	TRBJ1-2	CASSAGGENYGYTF	TGTGCCAGCAGCGCGGGCGGAGAGAACTATGGCTACACCTTC
TRBV7-2	.	.	TRBJ2-1	CASSFVGAYNEQFF	TGTGCCAGCAGCTTTGTGGGGGCTTACAATGAGCAGTTCTTC
TRBV2	once	TRBD2	TRBJ2-7	CASSEGGIAEQYF	TGTGCCAGCAGTGAGGGGGGGATAGCTGAGCAGTACTTC
TRBV6-5	.	TRBD1	TRBJ2-2	CASSSRTGSNTGELFF	TGTGCCAGCAGTTCCAGGACAGGTTCGAACACCGGGGAGCTGTTTTTT
TRBV9	.	.	TRBJ2-1	CASSVELGTYNEQFF	TGTGCCAGCAGCGTAGAGCTCGGGACCTACAATGAGCAGTTCTTC
TRBV5-4	few	.	TRBJ2-3	CASSLPRGMGVTDTQYF	TGTGCCAGCAGCTTGCCCCGGGGGATGGGTGTCACAGATACGCAGTATTTT
TRBV28	.	TRBD2	TRBJ2-7	CASILSGAYEQYF	TGTGCCAGCATCCTAAGCGGGGCCTACGAGCAGTACTTC
TRBV5-6	.	TRBD1	TRBJ1-5	CASSGDRGNQPQHF	TGTGCCAGCAGCGGCGACAGGGGCAATCAGCCCCAGCATTTT
TRBV27	.	TRBD2	TRBJ2-1	CASRVAGAAFF	TGTGCCAGCAGGGTCGCGGGAGCGGCTTTCTTC
TRBV6-6	.	.	TRBJ1-1	CASSYGREVRSEAFF	TGTGCCAGCAGTTACGGTAGGGAGGTGAGATCTGAAGCTTTCTTT
TRBV7-9	.	.	TRBJ2-3	CASSPGVGTDTQYF	TGTGCCAGCAGCCCCGGGGTGGGCACAGATACGCAGTATTTT
TRBV6-5	.	TRBD1	TRBJ2-7	CASSYFTGGSYEQYF	TGTGCCAGCAGTTACTTCACAGGGGGGTCCTACGAGCAGTACTTC
TRBV6-5	.	TRBD2	TRBJ2-1	CGTRGFSYNEQFF	TGTGGGACGCGGGGGTTCTCCTACAATGAGCAGTTCTTC
TRBV19	few	.	TRBJ1-1	CASLQGHPNTEAFF	TGTGCCAGCCTCCAAGGACACCCGAACACTGAAGCTTTCTTT
TRBV18	.	.	TRBJ1-5	CASSPVRQANQPQHF	TGTGCCAGCTCACCAGTGCGTCAGGCCAATCAGCCCCAGCATTTT
TRBV5-1	.	TRBD1	TRBJ2-7	CASSQQGNTYEQYF	TGCGCCAGCAGCCAACAGGGGAATACCTACGAGCAGTACTTC
TRBV21-1	.	.	TRBJ2-1	CASSKVRLAGVPFTYYNEQFF	TGTGCCAGCAGCAAAGTACGGCTAGCGGGAGTCCCCTTCACTTACTACAATGAGCAGTTCTTC
TRBV18	once	.	TRBJ1-4	CASRLTASNEKLFF	TGTGCCAGCCGACTGACAGCCTCTAATGAAAAACTGTTTTTT
TRBV5-4	few	.	TRBJ1-5	CASSMWTEQPQHF	TGTGCCAGCAGCATGTGGACAGAGCAGCCCCAGCATTTT
TRBV11-3	.	.	TRBJ2-6	CASSSGTLGANVLTF	TGTGCCAGCAGCTCGGGTACACTGGGGGCCAACGTCCTGACTTTC
TRBV11-3	.	.	TRBJ2-1	CASSREGRPYNEQFF	TGTGCCAGCAGCCGCGAGGGTCGTCCCTACAATGAGCAGTTCTTC
TRBV5-4	.	.	TRBJ2-1	CASSFLAPGEQFF	TGTGCCAGCAGCTTCTTGGCCCCAGGAGAGCAGTTCTTC
TRBV5-4	.	TRBD1	TRBJ2-3	CASSSTGNTDTQYF	TGTGCCAGCAGCTCGACAGGGAACACAGATACGCAGTATTTT
TRBV5-4	.	.	TRBJ2-3	CASKPGRGVADTQYF	TGTGCCAGCAAACCCGGGCGGGGCGTGGCAGATACGCAGTATTTT
TRBV29-1	once	TRBD1	TRBJ2-3	CSVPMGQGGTDTQYF	TGCAGCGTTCCGATGGGACAGGGAGGGACAGATACGCAGTATTTT
TRBV7-2	few	.	TRBJ1-1	CASSLGSGANTEAFF	TGTGCCAGCAGCTTGGGTTCAGGGGCTAACACTGAAGCTTTCTTT
TRBV28	.	.	TRBJ1-5	CASNGQPNQPQHF	TGTGCCAGCAATGGACAGCCGAATCAGCCCCAGCATTTT
TRBV6-5	.	TRBD1	TRBJ2-5	CASSQTGQGRETQYF	TGTGCCAGCAGCCAAACTGGACAGGGGCGAGAGACCCAGTACTTC
TRBV9	.	TRBD1	TRBJ1-1	CASSVVPRGVLTEAFF	TGTGCCAGCAGCGTAGTCCCCAGGGGGGTCCTCACTGAAGCTTTCTTT
TRBV13	.	.	TRBJ2-1	CASSLPYQSSYNEQFF	TGTGCCAGCAGCCTACCTTATCAAAGCTCCTACAATGAGCAGTTCTTC
TRBV2	.	.	TRBJ1-5	CASKDRRGNQPQHF	TGTGCCAGCAAGGATCGGAGGGGCAATCAGCCCCAGCATTTT
TRBV27	few	.	TRBJ1-4	CASSFLLGGSQEKLFF	TGTGCCAGCAGTTTTCTTCTGGGAGGGTCACAGGAAAAACTGTTTTTT
TRBV27	.	.	TRBJ1-6	CASSLQKVAGLGSPLHF	TGTGCCAGCAGTTTGCAAAAAGTAGCCGGTCTGGGTTCACCCCTCCACTTT
TRBV19	.	.	TRBJ2-7	CASSIHPRKGSEQYF	TGTGCCAGTAGTATACATCCCCGCAAGGGGTCCGAGCAGTACTTC
TRBV7-2	.	.	TRBJ1-2	CASSKQTGYYGYTF	TGTGCCAGCAGTAAACAAACGGGGTACTATGGCTACACCTTC
TRBV5-4	.	.	TRBJ2-7	CASSLGLGTEYEQYF	TGTGCCAGCAGTCTTGGACTGGGGACTGAATACGAGCAGTACTTC
TRBV11-2	.	.	TRBJ1-3	CASSFQAGNTIYF	TGTGCCAGCAGCTTCCAGGCTGGAAACACCATATATTTT
TRBV9	few	.	TRBJ1-1	CASSVEGAGVAFF	TGTGCCAGCAGCGTAGAAGGGGCAGGGGTGGCTTTCTTT
TRBV4-2	few	TRBD2	TRBJ2-1	CASSQASGGGAYNEQFF	TGTGCCAGCAGCCAAGCCTCGGGCGGGGGGGCGTATAATGAGCAGTTCTTC
TRBV7-6	.	.	TRBJ1-2	CASSLVAGNGYTF	TGTGCCAGCAGCTTAGTGGCAGGGAACGGCTACACCTTC
TRBV4-1	.	.	TRBJ1-5	CASSQDWGRGNQPQHF	TGCGCCAGCAGCCAAGATTGGGGGAGGGGGAATCAGCCCCAGCATTTT
TRBV28	.	.	TRBJ2-7	CASSIQGYSYEQYF	TGTGCCAGCAGTATCCAGGGTTACTCCTACGAGCAGTACTTC
TRBV6-5	.	TRBD1	TRBJ1-5	CASRGQGGNQPQHF	TGTGCCAGCCGGGGACAGGGCGGCAATCAGCCCCAGCATTTT
TRBV2	.	.	TRBJ2-2	CASGLRTAGELFF	TGTGCCAGTGGACTGCGAACCGCCGGGGAGCTGTTTTTT
TRBV28	.	TRBD1	TRBJ1-1	CASSPGQGRGEAFF	TGTGCCAGCAGTCCGGGACAGGGTAGGGGGGAAGCTTTCTTT
TRBV2	once	TRBD2	TRBJ2-5	CASSVDGLVGETQYF	TGTGCCAGCAGTGTAGACGGACTAGTCGGCGAGACCCAGTACTTC
TRBV6-5	.	.	TRBJ1-1	CASSYLATLNTEAFF	TGTGCCAGCAGTTATCTTGCGACTTTGAACACTGAAGCTTTCTTT
TRBV10-3	.	TRBD1	TRBJ2-1	CAISVPGQGKYNEQFF	TGTGCCATCAGTGTTCCGGGACAGGGGAAATACAATGAGCAGTTCTTC
TRBV9	once	.	TRBJ1-6	CARHFRSRANNSPLHF	TGTGCCAGGCACTTCAGGTCCCGCGCTAATAATTCACCCCTCCACTTT
TRBV5-1	once	.	TRBJ1-1	CASSLSGLALGNTEAFF	TGCGCCAGCAGCTTGTCCGGATTAGCGCTGGGAAACACTGAAGCTTTCTTT
TRBV9	.	TRBD1	TRBJ1-4	CASSVGAGTGEWEKLFF	TGTGCCAGCAGCGTAGGGGCGGGGACAGGGGAGTGGGAAAAACTGTTTTTT
TRBV6-6	.	.	TRBJ2-7	CASSSPDSTGRNEQYF	TGTGCCAGCAGTTCGCCCGACTCAACGGGGAGAAACGAGCAGTACTTC
TRBV28	.	.	TRBJ1-1	CASSVGQLGSTEAFF	TGTGCCAGCAGTGTGGGACAACTGGGGAGCACTGAAGCTTTCTTT
TRBV19	.	TRBD1	TRBJ1-2	CASSRRAGGFYGYTF	TGTGCCAGTAGTCGTAGGGCAGGGGGATTCTATGGCTACACCTTC
TRBV12-5	.	.	TRBJ1-1	CASGFAGGFTEAFF	TGTGCTAGTGGTTTCGCGGGGGGCTTCACTGAAGCTTTCTTT
TRBV5-4	few	TRBD1	TRBJ2-1	CASSTDRGRNEQFF	TGTGCCAGCAGTACGGACAGGGGGCGAAATGAGCAGTTCTTC
TRBV27	.	TRBD1	TRBJ2-7	CASTQSGTGREQYF	TGTGCCAGCACTCAATCCGGGACAGGGCGTGAGCAGTACTTC
TRBV9	.	.	TRBJ1-5	CATATFRYSNQPQHF	TGTGCCACCGCGACTTTTAGATATAGCAATCAGCCCCAGCATTTT